This TCR beta chain was documented in a study of a mutant IDH1 vaccine in newly diagnosed glioma. Study-level information: Eight vaccinations reached patients in weeks 1, 3, 5, 7, 11, 15, 19 and 23.

CDR1 and CDR2 from the germline V gene are SGDLS and YYNGEE. V lost 0 bases and J lost 1; bases outside the gene matches: 3. This CDR3 contains 17 residues. Measured with immunoSEQ multiplex PCR; TCRdb has only the in-frame clones, and not every one. Among roughly 120,000 clones listed, over 75% were seen once. Sample time point: week 11, during vaccination. Each dose delivered 300 ug of mutant IDH1 20-mer peptide subcutaneously with imiquimod. As for this clone: Antigen unknown.

The sequence was obtained from a man between 35 and 55 years old with glioma. Sample: PBMCs, taken from a glioma patient whose treatment included an IDH1 peptide vaccine. The rearrangement links TRBV9 to TRBJ2-1; 11 positions agree with TRBD2. The CDR3 sequence is CASSVAASGRSYNEQFF. As DNA, the CDR3 is TGTGCCAGCAGCGTAGCGGCTAGCGGGAGGTCCTACAATGAGCAGTTCTTC.